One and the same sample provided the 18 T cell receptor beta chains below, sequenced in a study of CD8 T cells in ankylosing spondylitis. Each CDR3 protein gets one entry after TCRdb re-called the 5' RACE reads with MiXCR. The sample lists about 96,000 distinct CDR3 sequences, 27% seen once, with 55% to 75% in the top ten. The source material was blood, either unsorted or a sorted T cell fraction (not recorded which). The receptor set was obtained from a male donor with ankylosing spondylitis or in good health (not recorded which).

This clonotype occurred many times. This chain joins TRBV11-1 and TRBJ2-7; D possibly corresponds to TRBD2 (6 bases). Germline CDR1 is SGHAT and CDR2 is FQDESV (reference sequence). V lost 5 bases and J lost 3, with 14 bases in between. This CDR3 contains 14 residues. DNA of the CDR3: TGTGCCAGCAGCCCTCTACGGGGGAGCTACGAGCAGTACTTC. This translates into CASSPLRGSYEQYF.

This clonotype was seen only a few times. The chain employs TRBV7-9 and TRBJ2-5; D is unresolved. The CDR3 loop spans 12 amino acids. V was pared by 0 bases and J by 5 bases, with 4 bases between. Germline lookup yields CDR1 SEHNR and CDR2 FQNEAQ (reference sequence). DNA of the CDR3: TGTGCCAGCAGCTTAGCCAAGGAGACCCAGTACTTC. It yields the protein CASSLAKETQYF.

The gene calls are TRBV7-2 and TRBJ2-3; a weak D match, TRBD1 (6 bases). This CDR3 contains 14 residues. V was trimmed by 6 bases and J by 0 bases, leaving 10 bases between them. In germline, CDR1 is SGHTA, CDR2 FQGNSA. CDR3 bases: TGTGCCAGCAGGGGGGACATTAGCACAGATACGCAGTATTTT. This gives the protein CASRGDISTDTQYF.

As DNA, the CDR3 is TGTGCCAGCAGCCAACAGGGGGGAGATGAAAAACTGTTTTTT. Translating it yields CASSQQGGDEKLFF. This chain links TRBV3-1 with TRBJ1-4; 7 bases are shared with TRBD1. Germline V gene data show CDR1 as LGHDT and CDR2 as YNNKEL (reference sequence). The CDR3 runs to 14 residues. V lost 2 bases, J lost 6 bases, and 3 bases stayed unmatched. Using reference TRBV3-1 and TRBJ1-4 for the parts outside the CDR3, the full variable domain is DTAVSQTPKYLVTQMGNDKSIKCEQNLGHDTMYWYKQDSKKFLKIMFSYNNKELIINETVPNRFSPKSPDKAHLNLHINSLELGDSAVYFCASSQQGGDEKLFFGSGTQLSVL.

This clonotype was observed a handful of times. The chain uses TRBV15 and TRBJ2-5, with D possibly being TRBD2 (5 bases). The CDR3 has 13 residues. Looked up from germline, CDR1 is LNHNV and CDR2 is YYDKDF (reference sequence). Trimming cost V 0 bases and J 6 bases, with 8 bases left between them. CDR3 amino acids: CATSRDEGKTQYF. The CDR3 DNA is TGTGCCACCAGCAGAGATGAGGGAAAGACCCAGTACTTC. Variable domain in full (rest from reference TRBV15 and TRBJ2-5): DAMVIQNPRYQVTQFGKPVTLSCSQTLNHNVMYWYQQKSSQAPKLLFHYYDKDFNNEADTPDNFQSRRPNTSFCFLDIRSPGLGDTAMYLCATSRDEGKTQYFGPGTRLLVL.

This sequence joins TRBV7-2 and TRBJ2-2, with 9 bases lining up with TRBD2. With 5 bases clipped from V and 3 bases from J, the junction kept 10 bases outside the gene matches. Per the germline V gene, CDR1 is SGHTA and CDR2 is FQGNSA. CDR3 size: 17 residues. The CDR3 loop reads CASSPNRLAVHTGELFF. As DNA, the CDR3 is TGTGCCAGCAGCCCGAACCGACTAGCGGTCCACACCGGGGAGCTGTTTTTT.

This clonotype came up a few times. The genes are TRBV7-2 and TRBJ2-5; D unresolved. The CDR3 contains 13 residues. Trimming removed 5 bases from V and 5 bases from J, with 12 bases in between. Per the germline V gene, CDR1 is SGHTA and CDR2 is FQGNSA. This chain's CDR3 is CASSPDSRETQYF. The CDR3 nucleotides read TGTGCCAGCAGCCCAGACTCCCGGGAGACCCAGTACTTC.

The CDR3 nucleotides are TGTGCCAGCGATGTGAGGTCCGGGGCCAACGTCCTGACTTTC. Translated: CASDVRSGANVLTF. The chain is built from TRBV7-9 and TRBJ2-6; D gene unclear. Germline CDR1 and CDR2: SEHNR and FQNEAQ (reference sequence). The CDR3 runs 14 residues. V lost 8 bases and J lost 4, with 12 bases in between.

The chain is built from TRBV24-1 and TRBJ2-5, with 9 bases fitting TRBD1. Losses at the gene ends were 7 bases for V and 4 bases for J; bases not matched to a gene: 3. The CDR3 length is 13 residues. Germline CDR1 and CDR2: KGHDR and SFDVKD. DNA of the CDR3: TGTGCCACCAGGGCGACAGGGGGAGAGACCCAGTACTTC. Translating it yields CATRATGGETQYF.

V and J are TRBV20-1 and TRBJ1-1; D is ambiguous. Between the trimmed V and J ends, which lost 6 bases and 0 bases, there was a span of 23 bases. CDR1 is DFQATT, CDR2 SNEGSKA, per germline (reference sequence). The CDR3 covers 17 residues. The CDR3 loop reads CSATRPGRTVMNTEAFF. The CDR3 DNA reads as TGCAGTGCGACCCGCCCGGGCCGGACGGTAATGAACACTGAAGCTTTCTTT.

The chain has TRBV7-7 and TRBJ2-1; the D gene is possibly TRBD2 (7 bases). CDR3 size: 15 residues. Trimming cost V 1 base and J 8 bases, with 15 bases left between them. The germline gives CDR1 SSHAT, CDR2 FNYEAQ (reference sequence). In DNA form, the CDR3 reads TGTGCCAGCAGCTTAGAGGGGGGGTCTTTCGATGAGCAGTTCTTC. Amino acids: CASSLEGGSFDEQFF.

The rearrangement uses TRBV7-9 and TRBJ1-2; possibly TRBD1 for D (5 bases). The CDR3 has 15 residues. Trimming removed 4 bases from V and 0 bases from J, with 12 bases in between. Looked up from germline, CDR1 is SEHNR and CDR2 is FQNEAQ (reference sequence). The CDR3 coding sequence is TGTGCCAGCAGCTATCAGACAGTAACTAACTATGGCTACACCTTC. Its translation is CASSYQTVTNYGYTF.

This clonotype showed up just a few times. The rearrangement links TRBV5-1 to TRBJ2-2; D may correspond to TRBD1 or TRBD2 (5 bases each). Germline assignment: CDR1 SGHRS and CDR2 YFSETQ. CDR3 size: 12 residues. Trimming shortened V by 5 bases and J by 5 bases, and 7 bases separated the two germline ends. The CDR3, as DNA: TGCGCCAGCAGTTGGGGGACCGGGGAGCTGTTTTTT. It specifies CASSWGTGELFF. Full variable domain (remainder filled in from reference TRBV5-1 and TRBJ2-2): KAGVTQTPRYLIKTRGQQVTLSCSPISGHRSVSWYQQTPGQGLQFLFEYFSETQRNKGNFPGRFSGRQFSNSRSEMNVSTLELGDSALYLCASSWGTGELFFGEGSRLTVL.

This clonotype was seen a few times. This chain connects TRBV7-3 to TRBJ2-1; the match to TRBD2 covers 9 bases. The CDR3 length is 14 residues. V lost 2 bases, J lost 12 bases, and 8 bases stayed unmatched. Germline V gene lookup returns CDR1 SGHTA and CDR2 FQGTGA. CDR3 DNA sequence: TGTGCCAGCAGCTTACTAGCGGGATCCTCTGCGCAGTTCTTC. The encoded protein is CASSLLAGSSAQFF. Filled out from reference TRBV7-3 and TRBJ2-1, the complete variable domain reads GAGVSQTPSNKVTEKGKYVELRCDPISGHTALYWYRQSLGQGPEFLIYFQGTGAADDSGLPNDRFFAVRPEGSVSTLKIQRTERGDSAVYLCASSLLAGSSAQFFGPGTRLTVL.

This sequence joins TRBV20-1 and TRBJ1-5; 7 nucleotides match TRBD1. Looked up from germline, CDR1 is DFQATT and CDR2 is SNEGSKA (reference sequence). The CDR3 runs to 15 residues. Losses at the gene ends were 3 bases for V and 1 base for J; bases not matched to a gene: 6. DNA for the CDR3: TGCAGTGCTAGCCCTACGGGACAGAGCAATCAGCCCCAGCATTTT. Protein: CSASPTGQSNQPQHF.

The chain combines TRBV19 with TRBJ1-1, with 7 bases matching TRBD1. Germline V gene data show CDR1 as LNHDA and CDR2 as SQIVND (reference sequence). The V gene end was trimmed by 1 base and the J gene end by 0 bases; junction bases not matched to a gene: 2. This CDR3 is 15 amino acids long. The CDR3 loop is CASSIGDRMNTEAFF. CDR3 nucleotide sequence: TGTGCCAGTAGTATAGGGGACAGAATGAACACTGAAGCTTTCTTT.

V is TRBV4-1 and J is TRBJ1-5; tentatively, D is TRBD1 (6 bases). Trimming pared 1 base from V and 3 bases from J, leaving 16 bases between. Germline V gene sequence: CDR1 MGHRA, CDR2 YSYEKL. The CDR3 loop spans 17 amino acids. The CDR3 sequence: CASSQGSLGGSNQPQHF. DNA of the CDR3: TGCGCCAGCAGCCAAGGATCGTTGGGGGGCTCCAATCAGCCCCAGCATTTT.

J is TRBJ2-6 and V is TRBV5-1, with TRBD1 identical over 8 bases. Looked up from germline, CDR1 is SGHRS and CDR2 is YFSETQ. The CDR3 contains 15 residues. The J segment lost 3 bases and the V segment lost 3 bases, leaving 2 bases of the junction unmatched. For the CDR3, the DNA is TGCGCCAGCAGCTGGACAGGGTTTGGGGCCAACGTCCTGACTTTC. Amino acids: CASSWTGFGANVLTF.